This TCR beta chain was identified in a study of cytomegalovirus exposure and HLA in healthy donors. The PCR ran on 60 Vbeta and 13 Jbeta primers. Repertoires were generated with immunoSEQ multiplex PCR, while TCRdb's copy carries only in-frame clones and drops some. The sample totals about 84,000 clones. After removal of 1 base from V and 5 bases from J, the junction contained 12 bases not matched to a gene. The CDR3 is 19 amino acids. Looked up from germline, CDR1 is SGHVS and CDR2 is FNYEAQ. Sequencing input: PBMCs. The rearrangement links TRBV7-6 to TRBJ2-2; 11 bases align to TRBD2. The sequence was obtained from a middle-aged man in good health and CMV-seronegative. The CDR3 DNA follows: TGTGCCAGCAGCTTAGTCACTAGCGGGGGCCCGATGAAGACCGGGGAGCTGTTTTTT. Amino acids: CASSLVTSGGPMKTGELFF.